This is a list of T cell receptor beta chains from one sample in a study of T cell responses to AZD1222 COVID-19 vaccine. Only in-frame clones appear in the TCRdb table, and some are missing; sequencing was by immunoSEQ multiplex PCR. The repertoire includes about 94,000 clones, more than 75% of them detected once, and roughly 12% sits in the top ten. Sample: peripheral blood, taken 28 days after the second AZD1222 dose. The receptors derive from an adult who received the AZD1222 COVID-19 vaccine. Both conserved end residues are part of each CDR3. The D gene is left open where the match is weak.

j_call	d_call	v_call	cdr3_aa
TRBJ2-1	.	TRBV6-6	CASSYGVNEQFF
TRBJ2-7	.	TRBV18	CASSPSAANLGEQYF
TRBJ1-2	.	TRBV6-5	CASSLNRVHGYTF
TRBJ2-5	TRBD1	TRBV6-5	CASSYPGTGSQETQYF
TRBJ1-5	TRBD1	TRBV19	CASSTPDRLSNQPQHF
TRBJ2-7	TRBD1	TRBV5-4	CASSSQGASEQYF
TRBJ2-5	.	TRBV11-3	CASSLDQFGTQYF
TRBJ1-2	.	TRBV19	CASSIGEGGRDGYTF
TRBJ1-1	.	TRBV7-9	CASSSAPTYTEAFF
TRBJ1-5	.	TRBV4-1	CASSQDGLGGTQPQHF
TRBJ2-3	TRBD2	TRBV19	CASRNSGGDTDTQYF
TRBJ2-7	.	TRBV7-2	CASSLQGSSYEQYF
TRBJ1-2	.	TRBV4-1	CASSQVPGDYGYTF
TRBJ1-6	TRBD1	TRBV10-3	CAVKTGDSPLHF
TRBJ2-7	.	TRBV5-4	CASSAIQGYEQYF
TRBJ1-2	.	TRBV6-5	CASSYSRGDGYTF
TRBJ2-3	.	TRBV30	CAWGKGDTQYF
TRBJ1-2	.	TRBV9	CASSVVDTAFRYTF
TRBJ1-4	.	TRBV20-1	CSARQDEKLFF
TRBJ1-6	TRBD1	TRBV6-5	CASSRQGVNSPLHF
TRBJ1-6	TRBD1	TRBV7-2	CASSTRQGSSSPLHF
TRBJ1-6	.	TRBV27	CASSLIARDSPLHF
TRBJ1-6	.	TRBV2	CASRPGSFYNSPLHF
TRBJ1-2	TRBD1	TRBV9	CASSVEGKTGGVYGYTF
TRBJ2-2	.	TRBV15	CATAEDYNTGELFF
TRBJ2-7	.	TRBV2	CASKHRDPYEQYF
TRBJ2-7	TRBD1	TRBV4-3	CASSQDTGTGGYEQYF
TRBJ2-1	.	TRBV29-1	CSVGTLEQFF
TRBJ2-7	TRBD1	TRBV28	CASRSTGTGEHEQYF
TRBJ1-2	.	TRBV9	CASSLGGSYGYTF
TRBJ1-1	.	TRBV6-1	CASSEPYTNTEAFF
TRBJ2-7	.	TRBV3-1/TRBV3-2	CASSQGPASYEQYF
TRBJ1-4	.	TRBV27	CASSFDSENEKLFF
TRBJ2-3	TRBD2	TRBV9	CASSVGLAGPYTDTQYF
TRBJ1-4	.	TRBV6-5	CASRIGGEGEKLFF
TRBJ2-7	.	TRBV3-1/TRBV3-2	CASSQDRYEQYF
TRBJ1-5	TRBD1	TRBV6-1	CASSEPGQGAPQHF